These T cell receptor beta chains were read from a single sample in a study of blood T cell repertoires in COVID-19. Assay: immunoSEQ multiplex PCR; the TCRdb copy retains only in-frame clones and omits some. The sample comprises approximately 170,000 clones, about 81% of which are singletons, and roughly 3% rests with the top ten. The source material was PBMCs or T cells enriched from blood (not recorded which). The receptors were gathered from a woman in her twenties or thirties who had recovered from COVID-19. Each CDR3 is given without its conserved first and last residue. D genes are given only for firm matches. The size field is filled for only some rows; it gives once, few, many or a size class.

d_call clone_size v_call cdr3_aa
TRBD1 NA TRBV7-2 ASSSRQGLFEQY
NA once TRBV5-1 ASRGPRGSTDTQY
TRBD1 few TRBV19 AKLRGIAGELF
NA NA TRBV7-8 ASSPGGAGLDYGYT
TRBD1 once TRBV28 ASWTGGIGYT
TRBD1 NA TRBV28 ASSAQGDWNYGYT
TRBD1 NA TRBV28 ASSLFPEDEGQGKTSNQPQH
TRBD1 NA TRBV11-3 ASSPGGQGNTEAF
TRBD1 NA TRBV5-6 ASSLRMGQTNQPQH
TRBD1 NA TRBV29-1 SARDRMTSEQY
TRBD1 few TRBV4-1 ASSIRPGQGATGANVLT
NA NA TRBV30 AWTRVPTETQY
NA NA TRBV27 ASTGGYGYT
NA NA TRBV6-5 ASSLGGGHNEQF
TRBD1 NA TRBV10-3 AISEGQGGLGYT
NA NA TRBV2 ASRARSYNEQF
TRBD1 NA TRBV5-5 ASSLAEKSRDREGGELF
TRBD1 once TRBV27 ASSFLDRGPLSSYEQY
TRBD2 few TRBV5-1 ASSFFSGVADTQY
NA NA TRBV4-2 ASSPRGSTDTQY
NA NA TRBV5-1 ASSLEAATDTQY
TRBD2 NA TRBV11-2 ASSLRLAGATIQY
NA NA TRBV5-1 ASSEQGFASTIY
NA NA TRBV5-4 ASSFQGGGYT
TRBD2 once TRBV4-2 ASSQDGTSGSWGETQY
TRBD1 NA TRBV5-1 ASSGQGPNSPLH
NA NA TRBV7-2 ASSSRGGSQPQH
NA NA TRBV11-2 ASSALRVSLTDTQY